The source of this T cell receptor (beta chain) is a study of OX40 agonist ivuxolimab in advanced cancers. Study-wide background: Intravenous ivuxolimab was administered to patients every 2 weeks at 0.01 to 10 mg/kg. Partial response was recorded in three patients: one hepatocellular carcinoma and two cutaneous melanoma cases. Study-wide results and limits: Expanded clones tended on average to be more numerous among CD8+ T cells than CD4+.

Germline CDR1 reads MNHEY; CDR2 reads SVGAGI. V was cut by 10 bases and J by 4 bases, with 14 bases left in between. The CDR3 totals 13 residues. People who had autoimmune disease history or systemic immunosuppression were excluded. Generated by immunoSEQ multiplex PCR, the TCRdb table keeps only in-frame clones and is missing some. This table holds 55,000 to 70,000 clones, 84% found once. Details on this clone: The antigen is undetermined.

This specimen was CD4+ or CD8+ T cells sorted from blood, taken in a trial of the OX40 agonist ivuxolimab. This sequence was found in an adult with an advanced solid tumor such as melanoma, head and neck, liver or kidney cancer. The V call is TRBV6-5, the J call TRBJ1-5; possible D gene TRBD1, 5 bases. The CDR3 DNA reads TGTGCCACCCGGCAGGGCCCAAATCAGCCCCAGCATTTT. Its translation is CATRQGPNQPQHF.